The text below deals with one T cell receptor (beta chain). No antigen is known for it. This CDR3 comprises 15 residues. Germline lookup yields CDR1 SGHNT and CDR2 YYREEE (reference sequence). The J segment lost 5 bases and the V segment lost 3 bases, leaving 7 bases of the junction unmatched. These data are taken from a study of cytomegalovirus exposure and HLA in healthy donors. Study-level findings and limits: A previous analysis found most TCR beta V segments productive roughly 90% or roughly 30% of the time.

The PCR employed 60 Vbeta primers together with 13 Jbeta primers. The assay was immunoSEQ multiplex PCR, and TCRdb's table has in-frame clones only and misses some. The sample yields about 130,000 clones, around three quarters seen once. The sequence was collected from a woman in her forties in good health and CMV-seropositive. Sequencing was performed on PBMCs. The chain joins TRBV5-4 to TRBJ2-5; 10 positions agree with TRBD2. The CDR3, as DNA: TGTGCCAGCAGCTGGGGATCTAGCGGGAGTGAGACCCAGTACTTC. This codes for CASSWGSSGSETQYF.